These 20 T cell receptor beta chains came from one sample sequenced in a study of beta chain features in type 1 diabetes. Since all of the isolated RNA was reverse transcribed, expressed TCRB transcripts were what got sequenced. Using immunoSEQ multiplex PCR, the repertoire was profiled, and TCRdb retains in-frame clones only, with some absent. The table includes under 400,000 clones, roughly 15% detected once. The sequencing sample was made of central memory CD4+ T cells from blood. These receptors all come from a man aged 25 to 40 in good health.

This clone occurred a few times. The chain links TRBV5-1 to TRBJ2-3, with 8 nucleotides matching TRBD2. Germline values: CDR1 SGHRS, CDR2 YFSETQ. Germline trimming cut 3 bases from V and 5 bases from J; bases unmatched to any gene: 8. This CDR3 spans 15 amino acids. CDR3 DNA: TGCGCCAGCAGCTCCCAACCGCGGGGGGAAGATACGCAGTATTTT. Its protein is CASSSQPRGEDTQYF.

This clone has only a few counts. This rearrangement joins TRBV2 to TRBJ2-1, with 8 bases matching TRBD2. The CDR3 is 15 amino acids. With 3 bases clipped from V and 9 bases from J, the junction kept 10 bases outside the gene matches. Per germline, CDR1 SNHLY and CDR2 FYNNEI. CDR3 sequence reads: CASSEVRGGHAEQFF. In DNA form, the CDR3 reads TGTGCCAGCAGTGAGGTTCGGGGGGGCCACGCTGAGCAGTTCTTC.

This clone was observed a few times. One junction end does not reproduce the germline sequence, and a read error may be involved. The chain joins TRBV19 to TRBJ1-5, with D unclear. Germline V gives CDR1 LNHDA, CDR2 SQIVND (reference sequence). The length of the CDR3 is 13 residues. The CDR3: CASCIGPNQPQHF. CDR3 sequence (DNA): TGTGCCAGTTGTATCGGACCTAATCAGCCCCAGCATTTT.

The V and J genes are TRBV5-6 and TRBJ2-3; 7 positions agree with TRBD1. The germline V gene encodes CDR1 SGHDT and CDR2 YYEEEE. The CDR3 has 15 amino acids. J gave up 2 bases and V 4 bases, and 7 bases lay outside the gene matches. This CDR3 reads CASSLRTGATDTQYF. The CDR3 DNA reads TGTGCCAGCAGCCTCCGGACAGGAGCCACAGATACGCAGTATTTT.

This clone was seen ten or more times. Here the CDR3 reads CAISDRGRDEQYV. The DNA of the CDR3 is TGTGCCATCAGTGATCGCGGGAGGGACGAGCAGTACGTC. V and J are TRBV10-3 and TRBJ2-7, with TRBD2 matching 9 bases. The CDR3 runs to 13 residues. Per germline, CDR1 ENHRY and CDR2 SYGVKD. V was pared by 3 bases and J by 5 bases, with 2 bases of the junction left unmatched.

The genes are TRBV11-2 and TRBJ2-5, with a possible D match to TRBD1 (5 bases). This CDR3 has 14 residues. The germline V and J ends were trimmed by 4 bases and 2 bases, with 11 bases remaining between them. CDR1 is SGHAT and CDR2 is FQNNGV in the germline V gene. In nucleotides, the CDR3 is TGTGCCAGCAGCTATCGACAGAAGCAAGAGACCCAGTACTTC. Translating gives CASSYRQKQETQYF.

Points on this clone: Compared with germline, one end of the junction differs, possibly owing to a read error. Other DNA sequences of this sample code for an identical CDR3. The rearrangement joins TRBV6-1 to TRBJ2-7; 7 bases agree with TRBD1. This CDR3 spans 14 amino acids. Per germline, CDR1 MNHNS and CDR2 SASEGT. CDR3 protein: CASSPGQAPYEQYF. The CDR3 region has the DNA TGTGCCAGCAGTCCAGGACAGGCTCCCTACGAGCAATACTTC.

This chain uses TRBV5-6 with TRBJ1-6, with D hard to call. CDR3 length: 15 amino acids. V was pared by 2 bases and J by 9 bases, with 15 bases between. CDR1 SGHDT and CDR2 YYEEEE come from the germline V gene. The CDR3 DNA follows: TGTGCCAGCAGCTTATTGTCCTCCCAATTTTCACCCCTCCACTTT. Translation gives CASSLLSSQFSPLHF.

This clone turned up a few times. The V gene is TRBV30, the J gene TRBJ2-3; the D is unclear. The CDR3 contains 13 residues. Trimming removed 0 bases at V and 8 bases at J, with 12 bases between. Germline loops: CDR1 GTSNPN, CDR2 SVGIG (reference sequence). CDR3 amino acids: CAWSVSPVGTQYF. The CDR3 coding sequence is TGTGCCTGGAGTGTAAGTCCGGTGGGTACGCAGTATTTT.

This clone has a handful of counts. The chain has TRBV7-6 and TRBJ2-5; possibly TRBD2 for D (5 bases). CDR1 is SGHVS, CDR2 FNYEAQ, per germline. The CDR3 sequence is 13 residues long. V dropped 3 bases and J dropped 5 bases, with 10 bases sitting between them. The chain's CDR3 is CASSFPSTETQYF. The CDR3 DNA reads TGTGCCAGCAGCTTCCCTAGCACGGAGACCCAGTACTTC.

The CDR3 nucleotides read TGTGCCAGCAGTTATATTATAGGGAAGACGCAGTATTTT. Translation gives CASSYIIGKTQYF. The V and J genes are TRBV6-5 and TRBJ2-3; D not certain. V was shortened by 3 bases and J by 9 bases, with 13 bases between the two germline ends. Per the germline V gene, CDR1 is MNHEY and CDR2 is SVGAGI. The CDR3 consists of 13 residues.

V and J are TRBV4-1 and TRBJ1-1; D gene uncertain. CDR3 length: 13 residues. V was cut by 0 bases and J by 7 bases, with 9 bases left in between. In germline, CDR1 is MGHRA, CDR2 YSYEKL. The CDR3 region is CASSQERPSEAFF. For the CDR3, the DNA is TGCGCCAGCAGCCAAGAGAGGCCCAGTGAAGCTTTCTTT.

This clone showed up just a few times. Distinct nucleotide sequences in the sample also encode this CDR3. This chain joins TRBV4-1 and TRBJ2-3; 12 bases map to TRBD2. Germline trimming cut 1 base from V and 3 bases from J; bases unmatched to any gene: 5. Germline-derived CDR1 and CDR2 are MGHRA and YSYEKL. The CDR3 loop spans 17 amino acids. CDR3 region: CASSQGPSGGATDTQYF. DNA of the CDR3: TGCGCCAGCAGCCAAGGGCCTAGCGGGGGGGCGACAGATACGCAGTATTTT.

This clone has a handful of counts. The chain joins TRBV27 to TRBJ1-2, with no clear D. Trimming left V 4 bases short and J 5 bases short, with 17 bases between. Germline loops: CDR1 MNHEY, CDR2 SMNVEV (reference sequence). The CDR3 length is 15 residues. The CDR3 here is CASSSFETTVYGYTF. The CDR3 DNA reads as TGTGCCAGCAGTTCTTTTGAAACAACCGTTTATGGCTACACCTTC.

This CDR3 reads CASSYSGSGAQYF. The CDR3 nucleotides read TGTGCCAGCAGCTATAGCGGGAGTGGTGCGCAGTATTTT. The rearrangement joins TRBV4-2 to TRBJ2-3, with 9 bases fitting TRBD2. The V gene's germline CDR1 is LGHNA and CDR2 YNFKEQ. The CDR3 is 13 residues long. V lost 5 bases to trimming and J lost 10 bases; unmatched junction nucleotides: 7.

This rearrangement joins TRBV9 to TRBJ2-3, with D perhaps TRBD1 or TRBD2 (6 bases each). Germline V CDR1 and CDR2: SGDLS, YYNGEE. The CDR3 covers 14 residues. V shed 2 bases and J shed 3 bases, with 10 bases lying between them. The CDR3 DNA reads TGTGCCAGCAGCGTGGGGGGCAAGACAGATACGCAGTATTTT. Translating gives CASSVGGKTDTQYF.

The chain employs TRBV28 and TRBJ1-6, with 8 bases lining up with TRBD1. This CDR3 contains 14 residues. V shed 1 base, J shed 9 bases, and the junction held 2 bases outside the gene matches. The germline gives CDR1 MDHEN, CDR2 SYDVKM. The CDR3 here is CASSLLTGGSPLHF. In DNA form, the CDR3 reads TGTGCCAGCAGTTTATTAACAGGGGGTTCACCCCTCCACTTT.

This clone was seen repeatedly, ten times or more. The rearrangement joins TRBV4-3 to TRBJ2-7; D unclear. Germline-derived CDR1 and CDR2 are LGHNA and YSLEER. The ends were cut back, 1 base at V and 7 bases at J, with 14 bases in the middle. CDR3 length equals 14 residues. CDR3 nucleotide sequence: TGCGCCAGCAGCCAAGCCCGAGACTTGGGGGAGCAGTACTTC. Translation gives CASSQARDLGEQYF.

This clone qualifies as medium-sized (0.01 to 0.1%). CDR3 DNA sequence: TGTGCCAGCAGCTTAGGACAGGGGGCAGATACGCAGTATTTT. This codes for CASSLGQGADTQYF. This chain links TRBV7-9 with TRBJ2-3, with 9 nucleotides matching TRBD1. Germline CDR1 is SEHNR and CDR2 is FQNEAQ (reference sequence). The CDR3 covers 14 residues. V trimming: 1 base; J trimming: 4 bases; junction bases outside the gene matches: 0.

The chain joins TRBV11-2 to TRBJ2-4; D possibly corresponds to TRBD1 (5 bases). Per germline, CDR1 SGHAT and CDR2 FQNNGV. The CDR3 contains 14 residues. V lost 0 bases and J 9 bases, leaving 12 bases between the germline ends. The CDR3 spells CASSLEQARGIQYF. The CDR3 DNA reads as TGTGCCAGCAGCTTAGAACAGGCCAGAGGCATTCAGTACTTC. Full variable domain (remainder filled in from reference TRBV11-2 and TRBJ2-4): EAGVAQSPRYKIIEKRQSVAFWCNPISGHATLYWYQQILGQGPKLLIQFQNNGVVDDSQLPKDRFSAERLKGVDSTLKIQPAKLEDSAVYLCASSLEQARGIQYFGAGTRLSVL.